A selection of T cell receptor beta chains follows, all from one sample in a study of technical replicates of blood from a few donors. The data were produced by immunoSEQ multiplex PCR, yet TCRdb's version contains in-frame clones alone and is incomplete. The data show just over 15,000 clones, 65% to 85% seen once. Material: PBMCs. Receptors were obtained from a human donor in good health. Both conserved end residues are trimmed from each CDR3. Fields, in order: V gene, J gene, CDR3 protein.

V: TRBV19
J: TRBJ1-3
CDR3: ASSIAGALGNTIY

V: TRBV27
J: TRBJ2-1
CDR3: ASRELAEYNEQF

V: TRBV11-2
J: TRBJ2-4
CDR3: ASSIDYSAKNIQY

V: TRBV12-5
J: TRBJ2-3
CDR3: ASGLGLTGGATDTQY

V: TRBV18
J: TRBJ2-1
CDR3: ASSATGTSLEQF

V: TRBV27
J: TRBJ2-1
CDR3: ASSWRASENEQF

V: TRBV28
J: TRBJ2-5
CDR3: ASSLPGGSLEGETQY

V: TRBV10-1
J: TRBJ2-2
CDR3: ASSEGVDYVGELF

V: TRBV6-1
J: TRBJ2-7
CDR3: ASPMSYEQY

V: TRBV11-3
J: TRBJ2-1
CDR3: ASSLGTGDSDEQF

V: TRBV7-9
J: TRBJ1-2
CDR3: ASRGDSNNYGYT

V: TRBV5-1
J: TRBJ1-2
CDR3: ASSLGQLPYGYT

V: TRBV11-1
J: TRBJ2-7
CDR3: ASSLSPSGTGASEQY

V: TRBV2
J: TRBJ2-5
CDR3: ASVGGGAGETQY

V: TRBV9
J: TRBJ2-1
CDR3: ASSVESALFYNEQF

V: TRBV28
J: TRBJ1-3
CDR3: ASSPKTGVGVYRNTIY

V: TRBV7-9
J: TRBJ2-1
CDR3: ASTTQDPGGNEQF

V: TRBV2
J: TRBJ2-5
CDR3: ASSGGGPASVETQY

V: TRBV6-1
J: TRBJ2-5
CDR3: ASSDFAAYQETQY

V: TRBV27
J: TRBJ1-4
CDR3: ASSSPWGGDEKLF

V: TRBV7-9
J: TRBJ1-1
CDR3: ASSLRGGLQNTEAF

V: TRBV10-2
J: TRBJ2-3
CDR3: ASRRGISTDTQY

V: TRBV10-3
J: TRBJ1-1
CDR3: AITGTGKDTEAF

V: TRBV28
J: TRBJ1-2
CDR3: ASSLLDRAPNGYT

V: TRBV5-1
J: TRBJ2-1
CDR3: ASSWGLAGGVYNEQF

V: TRBV6-1
J: TRBJ2-6
CDR3: ASSVQGSAGANVLT

V: TRBV7-9
J: TRBJ2-7
CDR3: ASSLGGTSVEQY

V: TRBV11-3
J: TRBJ2-1
CDR3: ASSGAGGRNEQF

V: TRBV27
J: TRBJ2-7
CDR3: ASSRVPPGAGAGEQY

V: TRBV19
J: TRBJ2-1
CDR3: ASSTSGSFGEQF

V: TRBV5-1
J: TRBJ2-2
CDR3: ASSQQGNTGELF

V: TRBV27
J: TRBJ2-7
CDR3: ASSWQRSGYEQY

V: TRBV18
J: TRBJ2-7
CDR3: ASSRSGTSGEQY

V: TRBV28
J: TRBJ2-7
CDR3: ASSQKGQAGH

V: TRBV19
J: TRBJ1-5
CDR3: ASKLRGSNQPQH

V: TRBV19
J: TRBJ2-7
CDR3: ASSIRLLTSGISYEQY

V: TRBV13
J: TRBJ2-3
CDR3: ASSGGAGTSTDTQY

V: TRBV18
J: TRBJ2-1
CDR3: ASSSPTGHSSYNEQF

V: TRBV19
J: TRBJ2-1
CDR3: ATTFLAGASEQF

V: TRBV2
J: TRBJ2-2
CDR3: ASRGQGSTTGELF

V: TRBV9
J: TRBJ1-2
CDR3: ASRRSDAGYT